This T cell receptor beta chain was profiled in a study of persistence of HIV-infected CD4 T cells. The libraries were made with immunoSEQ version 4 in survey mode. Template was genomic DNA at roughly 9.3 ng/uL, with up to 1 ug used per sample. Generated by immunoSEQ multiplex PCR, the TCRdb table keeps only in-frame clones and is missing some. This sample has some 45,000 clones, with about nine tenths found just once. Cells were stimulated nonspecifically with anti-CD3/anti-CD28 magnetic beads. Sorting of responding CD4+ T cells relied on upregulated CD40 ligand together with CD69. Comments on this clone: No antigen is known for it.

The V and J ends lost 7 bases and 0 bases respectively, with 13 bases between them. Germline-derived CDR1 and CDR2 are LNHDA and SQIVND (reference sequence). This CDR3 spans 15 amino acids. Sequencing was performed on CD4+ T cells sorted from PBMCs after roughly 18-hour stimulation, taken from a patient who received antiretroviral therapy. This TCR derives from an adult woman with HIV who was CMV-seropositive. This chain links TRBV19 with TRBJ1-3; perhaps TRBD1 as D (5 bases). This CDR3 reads CASTKFRASGNTIYF. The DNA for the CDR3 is TGTGCCAGTACTAAGTTCAGGGCCTCTGGAAACACCATATATTTT. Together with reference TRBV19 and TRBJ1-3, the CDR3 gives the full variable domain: DGGITQSPKYLFRKEGQNVTLSCEQNLNHDAMYWYRQDPGQGLRLIYYSQIVNDFQKGDIAEGYSVSREKKESFPLTVTSAQKNPTAFYLCASTKFRASGNTIYFGEGSWLTVV.